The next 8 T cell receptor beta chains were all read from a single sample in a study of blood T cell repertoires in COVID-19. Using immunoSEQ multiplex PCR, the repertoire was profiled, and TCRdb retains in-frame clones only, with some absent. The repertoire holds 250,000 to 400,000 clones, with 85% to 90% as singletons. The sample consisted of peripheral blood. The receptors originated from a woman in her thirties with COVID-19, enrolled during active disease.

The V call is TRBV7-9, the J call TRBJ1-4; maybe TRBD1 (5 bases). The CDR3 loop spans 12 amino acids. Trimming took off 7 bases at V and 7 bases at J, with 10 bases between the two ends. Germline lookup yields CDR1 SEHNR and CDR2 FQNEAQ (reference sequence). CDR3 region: CASNDSSEKLFF. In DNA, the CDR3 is TGTGCCAGCAACGACAGCAGTGAAAAACTGTTTTTT.

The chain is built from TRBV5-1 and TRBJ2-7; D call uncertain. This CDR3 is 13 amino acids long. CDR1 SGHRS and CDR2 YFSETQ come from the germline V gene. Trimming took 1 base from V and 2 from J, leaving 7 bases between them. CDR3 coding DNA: TGCGCCAGCAGCTTGCAGAGCGCCTACGAGCAGTACTTC. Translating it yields CASSLQSAYEQYF.

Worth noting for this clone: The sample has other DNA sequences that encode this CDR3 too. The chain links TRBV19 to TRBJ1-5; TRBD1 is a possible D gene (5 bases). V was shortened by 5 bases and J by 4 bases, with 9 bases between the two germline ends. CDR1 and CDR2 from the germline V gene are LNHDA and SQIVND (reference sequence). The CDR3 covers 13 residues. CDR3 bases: TGTGCCAGTAGTGGGGGGGGGAATCAGCCCCAGCATTTT. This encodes CASSGGGNQPQHF.

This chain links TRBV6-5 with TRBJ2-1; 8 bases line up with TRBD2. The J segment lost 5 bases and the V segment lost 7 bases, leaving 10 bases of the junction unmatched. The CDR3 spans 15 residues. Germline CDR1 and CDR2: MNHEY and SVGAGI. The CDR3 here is CASTLFSGANNEQFF. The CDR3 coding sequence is TGTGCCAGCACCTTATTTAGCGGGGCGAACAATGAGCAGTTCTTC.

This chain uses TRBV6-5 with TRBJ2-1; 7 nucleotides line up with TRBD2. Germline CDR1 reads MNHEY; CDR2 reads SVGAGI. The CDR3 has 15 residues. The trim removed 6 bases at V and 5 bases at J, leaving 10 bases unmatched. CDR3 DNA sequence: TGTGCCAGCAGGGCTGGGGGGAGGGCCCACAATGAGCAGTTCTTC. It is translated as CASRAGGRAHNEQFF.

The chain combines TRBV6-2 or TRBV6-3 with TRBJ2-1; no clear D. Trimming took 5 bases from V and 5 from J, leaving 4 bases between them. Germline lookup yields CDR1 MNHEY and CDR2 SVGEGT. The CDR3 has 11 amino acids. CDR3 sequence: CASSRDNEQFF. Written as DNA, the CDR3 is TGTGCCAGCAGTCGGGACAATGAGCAGTTCTTC.

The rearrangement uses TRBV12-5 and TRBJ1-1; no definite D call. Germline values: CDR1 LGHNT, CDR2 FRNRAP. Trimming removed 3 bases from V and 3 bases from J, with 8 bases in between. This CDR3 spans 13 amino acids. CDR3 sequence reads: CASGLGGYTEAFF. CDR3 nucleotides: TGTGCTAGTGGTTTAGGCGGTTACACTGAAGCTTTCTTT.

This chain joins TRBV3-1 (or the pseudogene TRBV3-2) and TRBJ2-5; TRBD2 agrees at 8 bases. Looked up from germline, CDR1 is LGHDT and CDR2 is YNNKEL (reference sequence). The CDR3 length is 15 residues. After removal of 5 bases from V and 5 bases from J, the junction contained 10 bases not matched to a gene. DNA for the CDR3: TGTGCCAGCAGCACCCGACTAGCGTCCGGTGAGACCCAGTACTTC. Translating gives CASSTRLASGETQYF.